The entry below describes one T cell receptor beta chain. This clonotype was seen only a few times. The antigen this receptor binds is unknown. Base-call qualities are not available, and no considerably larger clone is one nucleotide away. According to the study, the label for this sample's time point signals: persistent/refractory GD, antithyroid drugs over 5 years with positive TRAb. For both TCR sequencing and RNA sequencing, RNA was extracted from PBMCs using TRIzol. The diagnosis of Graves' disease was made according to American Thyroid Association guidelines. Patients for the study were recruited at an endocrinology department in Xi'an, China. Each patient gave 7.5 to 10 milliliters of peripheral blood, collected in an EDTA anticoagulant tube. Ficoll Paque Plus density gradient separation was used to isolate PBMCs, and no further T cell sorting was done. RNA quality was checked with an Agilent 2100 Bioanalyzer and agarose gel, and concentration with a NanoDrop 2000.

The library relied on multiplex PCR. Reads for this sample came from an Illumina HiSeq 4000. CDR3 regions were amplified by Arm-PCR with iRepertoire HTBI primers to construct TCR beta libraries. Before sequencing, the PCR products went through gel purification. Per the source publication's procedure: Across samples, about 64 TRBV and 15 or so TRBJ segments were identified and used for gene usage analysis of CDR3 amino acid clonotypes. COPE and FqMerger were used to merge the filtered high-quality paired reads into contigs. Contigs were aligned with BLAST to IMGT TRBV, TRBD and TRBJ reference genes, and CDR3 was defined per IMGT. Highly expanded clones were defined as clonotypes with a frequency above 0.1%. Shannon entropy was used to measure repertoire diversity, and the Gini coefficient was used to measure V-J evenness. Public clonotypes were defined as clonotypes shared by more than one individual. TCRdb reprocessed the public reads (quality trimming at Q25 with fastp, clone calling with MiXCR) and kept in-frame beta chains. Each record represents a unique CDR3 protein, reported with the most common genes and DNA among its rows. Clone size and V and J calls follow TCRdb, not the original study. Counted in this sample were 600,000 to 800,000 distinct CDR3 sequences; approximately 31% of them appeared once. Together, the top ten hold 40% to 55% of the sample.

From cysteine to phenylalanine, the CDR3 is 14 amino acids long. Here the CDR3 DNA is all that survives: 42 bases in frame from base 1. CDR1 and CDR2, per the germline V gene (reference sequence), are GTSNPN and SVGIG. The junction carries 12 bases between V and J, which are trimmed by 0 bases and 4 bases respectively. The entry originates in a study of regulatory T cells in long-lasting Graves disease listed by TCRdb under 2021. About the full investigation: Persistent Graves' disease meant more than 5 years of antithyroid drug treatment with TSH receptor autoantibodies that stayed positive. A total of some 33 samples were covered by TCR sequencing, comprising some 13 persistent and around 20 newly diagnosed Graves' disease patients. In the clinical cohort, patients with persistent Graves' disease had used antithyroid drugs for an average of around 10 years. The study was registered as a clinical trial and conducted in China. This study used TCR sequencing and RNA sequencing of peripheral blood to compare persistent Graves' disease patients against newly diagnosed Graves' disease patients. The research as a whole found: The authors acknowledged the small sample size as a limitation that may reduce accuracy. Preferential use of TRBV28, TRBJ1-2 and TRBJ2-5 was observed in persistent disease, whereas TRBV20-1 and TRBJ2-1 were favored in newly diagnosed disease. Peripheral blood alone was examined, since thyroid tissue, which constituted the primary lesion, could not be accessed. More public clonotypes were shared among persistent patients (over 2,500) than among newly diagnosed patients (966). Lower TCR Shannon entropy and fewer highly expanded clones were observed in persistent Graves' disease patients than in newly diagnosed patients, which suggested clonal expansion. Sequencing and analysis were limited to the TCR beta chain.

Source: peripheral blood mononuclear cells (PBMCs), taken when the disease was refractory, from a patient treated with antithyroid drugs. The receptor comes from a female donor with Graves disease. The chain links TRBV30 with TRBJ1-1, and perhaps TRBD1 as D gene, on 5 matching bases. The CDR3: CAWSVLGGTTEAFF. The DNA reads TGTGCCTGGAGTGTACTCGGGGGGACCACTGAAGCTTTCTTT.